This T cell receptor (beta chain) was documented in a study of PD-L1 blockade in urothelial cancer. Time point given: pretreatment peripheral blood. Each patient gave between 1 and 8 samples of peripheral blood mononuclear cells, which were collected pretreatment and during treatment. Per germline, CDR1 MDHEN and CDR2 SYDVKM. The CDR3 contains 15 residues. V was clipped by 8 bases and J by 1 base; unmatched bases: 6. Clones were read by immunoSEQ multiplex PCR, and TCRdb kept only the in-frame ones, dropping some. The sample shows 40,000 to 60,000 clones, about 80% of them seen only once. The chain is built from TRBV28 and TRBJ2-2; 8 bases fit TRBD1. The starting material was PBMCs, obtained around atezolizumab (anti-PD-L1) treatment. This receptor was obtained from a man between 70 and 80 years old with urothelial cancer. In nucleotides, the CDR3 is TGTGCCAGCTATAAGACAGGGGTGAACACCGGGGAGCTGTTTTTT. This encodes CASYKTGVNTGELFF.